What follows are 24 T cell receptor beta chains derived from one specimen sequenced in a study of T cells in Graves' hyperthyroidism and ophthalmopathy. TCR beta CDR3 regions were amplified from RNA. RT-PCR in the first round (using the HTBI primer set) targeted the TCR CDR3. TCRdb recomputed calls from the multiplex PCR reads with MiXCR, one row per CDR3 protein. The sample records under 200,000 distinct CDR3 sequences, 8% to 9.5% being singletons. The specimen was blood. The source of these receptors is a woman aged 18-35 years with Graves' hyperthyroidism that later progressed to Graves' ophthalmopathy.

This clonotype was seen many times. The rearrangement links TRBV28 to TRBJ1-4; 8 bases are shared with TRBD1. The CDR3 totals 15 residues. The ends lost 5 bases at V and 4 bases at J; junction bases unmatched: 6. Per germline, CDR1 MDHEN and CDR2 SYDVKM. CDR3 sequence: CASSPRTGFNEKLFF. DNA of the CDR3: TGTGCCAGCAGTCCCCGGACAGGGTTTAATGAAAAACTGTTTTTT.

This clonotype has ten or more counts. The chain couples TRBV28 to TRBJ2-6; D might be TRBD1 (5 bases). This CDR3 has 16 residues. Per the germline V gene, CDR1 is MDHEN and CDR2 is SYDVKM. Between the trimmed V and J ends, which lost 6 bases and 0 bases, there was a span of 12 bases. The CDR3, as DNA: TGTGCCAGCAGCACCCAGGGAAGCTCTGGGGCCAACGTCCTGACTTTC. This gives the protein CASSTQGSSGANVLTF.

The sample holds many counts of this clonotype. The genes are TRBV6-1 and TRBJ1-1; D is unclear. V lost 6 bases, J lost 1 base, and 15 bases lay in between. Germline lookup yields CDR1 MNHNS and CDR2 SASEGT. This CDR3 has 15 residues. The CDR3 coding sequence is TGTGCCAGCAGGATATTAAGGGAGAGGAACACTGAAGCTTTCTTT. It translates to CASRILRERNTEAFF.

This clonotype has at least ten counts. The genes are TRBV12-3 or TRBV12-4 and TRBJ2-1; 8 bases line up with TRBD2. There are 15 residues in the CDR3. After removal of 5 bases from V and 6 bases from J, the junction contained 9 bases not matched to a gene. DNA of the CDR3: TGTGCCAGCAGTCCCAGGACTAGCTCCCCCAATGAGCAGTTCTTC. Its translation: CASSPRTSSPNEQFF.

This clonotype has ten or more counts. The CDR3 reads CASSLTGVDSYNEQFF. CDR3 nucleotide sequence: TGTGCCAGCAGCTTAACGGGGGTTGACTCCTACAATGAGCAGTTCTTC. This rearrangement joins TRBV7-9 to TRBJ2-1, with TRBD2 as a possible D gene (6 bases). CDR1 and CDR2 (germline): SEHNR, FQNEAQ (reference sequence). The CDR3 totals 16 residues. Deletions cut 2 bases from V and 0 bases from J, with 11 bases between.

This clonotype was seen at least ten times. This chain links TRBV6-1 with TRBJ1-6; weak D call: TRBD1 (6 bases). V lost 7 bases, J lost 4 bases, and 23 bases lay in between. CDR1 and CDR2 (germline): MNHNS, SASEGT. This CDR3 contains 18 residues. The CDR3 DNA sequence: TGTGCCAGCACCCCCGTGGGTGGGGGCAGAAGGTATAATTCACCCCTCCACTTT. Translating gives CASTPVGGGRRYNSPLHF.

This clonotype was observed a handful of times. This rearrangement joins TRBV9 to TRBJ2-1; D unresolved. The CDR3 loop spans 19 amino acids. The V and J ends lost 3 bases and 1 base respectively, with 23 bases between them. Germline V lookup: CDR1 SGDLS, CDR2 YYNGEE. CDR3 sequence reads: CASSGFSPETGGSYNEQFF. For the CDR3, the DNA is TGTGCCAGCAGCGGATTCAGCCCAGAAACCGGTGGGTCCTACAATGAGCAGTTCTTC.

This clonotype was counted ten times or more. The chain couples TRBV18 to TRBJ2-3, with D unclear. V was clipped by 0 bases and J by 4 bases, with 14 bases between them. The germline gives CDR1 KGHSH, CDR2 LQKENI. This CDR3 has 16 amino acids. The CDR3 reads CASSPPTAGGPDTQYF. CDR3 in DNA: TGTGCCAGCTCACCACCGACTGCCGGCGGTCCAGATACGCAGTATTTT.

This clonotype was recorded at least ten times. V and J are TRBV28 and TRBJ2-4; 9 nucleotides align to TRBD2. The CDR3 runs to 16 residues. V trimming: 3 bases; J trimming: 3 bases; junction bases outside the gene matches: 6. CDR1 and CDR2 (germline): MDHEN, SYDVKM. The chain's CDR3 is CASSFAGGGGKNIQYF. CDR3 bases: TGTGCCAGCAGTTTTGCGGGGGGGGGTGGCAAAAACATTCAGTACTTC.

In this sample, this clonotype turned up many times. The rearrangement links TRBV29-1 to TRBJ1-2; 10 bases are shared with TRBD1. Germline-derived CDR1 and CDR2 are SQVTM and ANQGSEA. After removal of 4 bases from V and 10 bases from J, the junction contained 3 bases not matched to a gene. The CDR3 spans 11 residues. Here the CDR3 reads CSVGGQGDYTF. The CDR3, as DNA: TGCAGCGTTGGCGGACAGGGGGACTACACCTTC.

This clonotype was observed a few times. V and J are TRBV7-8 and TRBJ1-2; 10 bases match TRBD1. Trimming took 8 bases from V and 7 from J; bases not matched to a gene: 13. The CDR3 has 15 amino acids. CDR1 SGHVS and CDR2 FQNEAQ come from the germline V gene. For the CDR3, the DNA is TGTGCCAGCGACAGGGGGCGGTCAAGGAGCGGTGGCTACACCTTC. Protein sequence: CASDRGRSRSGGYTF.

This clonotype appeared many times. J is TRBJ1-5 and V is TRBV6-1, with D maybe TRBD1 (5 bases). The ends were cut back, 6 bases at V and 2 bases at J, with 14 bases in the middle. The germline V gene has CDR1 MNHNS and CDR2 SASEGT. The length of the CDR3 is 15 residues. CDR3 coding DNA: TGTGCCAGCAGGCCCCGGGGGACCGGCAATCAGCCCCAGCATTTT. Residues: CASRPRGTGNQPQHF.

The rearrangement links TRBV27 to TRBJ1-2; the match to TRBD1 covers 8 bases. CDR3 length: 14 residues. The germline V gene encodes CDR1 MNHEY and CDR2 SMNVEV (reference sequence). After removal of 5 bases from V and 7 bases from J, the junction contained 9 bases not matched to a gene. CDR3 in DNA: TGTGCCAGCAGTCCCGGGACAGGATTTCTTGGCTACACCTTC. The encoded protein is CASSPGTGFLGYTF.

The sample holds many counts of this clonotype. V and J are TRBV14 and TRBJ1-2; the match to TRBD1 covers 8 bases. The CDR3 runs to 15 residues. V gave up 1 base and J gave up 2 bases; unmatched junction bases: 3. Germline CDR1 reads SGHDN; CDR2 reads FVKESK. The CDR3 DNA follows: TGTGCCAGCAGCCAAGGGAGGGACAGGAACTATGGCTACACCTTC. It codes for CASSQGRDRNYGYTF.

Remarks on this clonotype: This sequence may be a read error, since a much larger clone differs from it by one base. The chain joins TRBV27 to TRBJ2-3; 12 nucleotides agree with TRBD1. The ends lost 5 bases at V and 4 bases at J; junction bases unmatched: 4. CDR1 is MNHEY, CDR2 SMNVEV, per germline (reference sequence). The CDR3 sequence is 15 residues long. CDR3 nucleotides: TGTGCCAGCAGTCTCGGGACAGGGGGCGCAGATACGCAGTATTTT. Amino acids: CASSLGTGGADTQYF.

The chain is built from TRBV18 and TRBJ1-1; 7 positions match TRBD1. With V trimmed by 6 bases and J by 3 bases, 7 bases remained unmatched. The CDR3 runs 14 residues. Looked up from germline, CDR1 is KGHSH and CDR2 is LQKENI. This CDR3 reads CASSPTGKDTEAFF. The CDR3 DNA reads TGTGCCAGCTCGCCGACAGGGAAGGACACTGAAGCTTTCTTT.

This clonotype was seen only a few times. This chain uses TRBV9 with TRBJ1-3, with a possible D match to TRBD1 (5 bases). CDR1 and CDR2 (germline): SGDLS, YYNGEE. Trimming stripped 2 bases from V and 0 bases from J, with 9 bases between. The CDR3 has 15 amino acids. The DNA for the CDR3 is TGTGCCAGCAGCGTTACCGGGACCTCTGGAAACACCATATATTTT. Amino acid sequence: CASSVTGTSGNTIYF. Full variable domain (remainder filled in from reference TRBV9 and TRBJ1-3): DSGVTQTPKHLITATGQRVTLRCSPRSGDLSVYWYQQSLDQGLQFLIQYYNGEERAKGNILERFSAQQFPDLHSELNLSSLELGDSALYFCASSVTGTSGNTIYFGEGSWLTVV.

This clonotype was found many times. The chain employs TRBV30 and TRBJ1-1; a weak D match, TRBD1 (5 bases). The V gene lost 0 bases and the J gene lost 4 bases, with 12 bases spanning the gap. This CDR3 has 14 amino acids. The germline gives CDR1 GTSNPN, CDR2 SVGIG (reference sequence). The CDR3 region is CAWSVLGGSTEAFF. CDR3 coding DNA: TGTGCCTGGAGTGTACTCGGGGGTAGCACTGAAGCTTTCTTT.

This clonotype was picked up many times. CDR3 nucleotides: TGTGCCAGCAGCCCATATATGAGTGGGACAGGTTCCTACGAGCAGTACTTC. It is translated as CASSPYMSGTGSYEQYF. The V and J genes are TRBV3-1 and TRBJ2-7, with TRBD1 identical over 8 bases. The CDR3 covers 17 residues. The germline gives CDR1 LGHDT, CDR2 YNNKEL (reference sequence). Trimming took 4 bases from V and 1 from J; bases not matched to a gene: 12.

This clonotype occurred many times. Here the CDR3 DNA reads TGCAGTGCCACGAGCGGGGGGGCCCTCAATGAGCAGTTCTTC. It specifies CSATSGGALNEQFF. This chain joins TRBV20-1 and TRBJ2-1, with 10 bases aligning to TRBD2. V dropped 6 bases and J dropped 6; count of bases not matched to a gene: 8. The CDR3 is 14 residues long. CDR1 DFQATT and CDR2 SNEGSKA come from the germline V gene (reference sequence).

This clonotype was observed many times. The V gene is TRBV20-1, the J gene TRBJ2-1, with D perhaps TRBD2 (5 bases). This CDR3 contains 12 residues. Germline V gene data show CDR1 as DFQATT and CDR2 as SNEGSKA (reference sequence). V was shortened by 0 bases and J by 9 bases, with 9 bases between the two germline ends. DNA for the CDR3: TGCAGTGCTAGAGACGGACTTAGTGAGCAGTTCTTC. It codes for CSARDGLSEQFF.

The genes are TRBV4-2 and TRBJ2-2, with TRBD1 matching over 8 bases. CDR1 LGHNA and CDR2 YNFKEQ come from the germline V gene. This CDR3 comprises 17 residues. Unmatched junction bases numbered 5, after V lost 2 bases and J lost 0 bases. The CDR3 DNA follows: TGTGCCAGCAGCCAACTCCAGGACAGGGCGAACACCGGGGAGCTGTTTTTT. Translation: CASSQLQDRANTGELFF.

The table lists this clonotype with many counts. The CDR3 region is CASSEYRLNQPQHF. The CDR3 DNA follows: TGTGCCAGCAGTGAATACAGACTCAATCAGCCCCAGCATTTT. J is TRBJ1-5 and V is TRBV6-1; D uncertain. The CDR3 is 14 amino acids. Trimming pared 2 bases from V and 3 bases from J, leaving 8 bases between. Per the germline V gene, CDR1 is MNHNS and CDR2 is SASEGT.

This clonotype has ten or more counts. This rearrangement joins TRBV28 to TRBJ2-7; D is unresolved. Deletions cut 6 bases from V and 3 bases from J, with 12 bases between. CDR1 MDHEN and CDR2 SYDVKM come from the germline V gene. The CDR3 is 13 amino acids. The CDR3 loop reads CASSYGPNYEQYF. In DNA form, the CDR3 reads TGTGCCAGCAGCTACGGCCCGAACTACGAGCAGTACTTC.